One sample yielded the 16 T cell receptor beta chains listed below, sequenced in a study of OX40 agonist ivuxolimab in advanced cancers. Generated by immunoSEQ multiplex PCR, the TCRdb table keeps only in-frame clones and is missing some. The table records approximately 74,000 clones, 85% to 90% of them present only once. The specimen was CD4+ or CD8+ T cells sorted from blood, collected in a trial of the OX40 agonist ivuxolimab. The receptor set was obtained from an adult with an advanced solid tumor such as melanoma, head and neck, liver or kidney cancer.

This chain links TRBV19 with TRBJ1-1, with D tentatively TRBD1 (5 bases). Trimming left V 7 bases short and J 3 bases short, with 18 bases between. Germline V gene data show CDR1 as LNHDA and CDR2 as SQIVND (reference sequence). The CDR3 contains 15 residues. CDR3 DNA sequence: TGTGCCAGTATTGACCCGGGGGATTGGGACACTGAAGCTTTCTTT. It codes for CASIDPGDWDTEAFF.

The chain employs TRBV5-4 and TRBJ1-1; 9 bases agree with TRBD1. The ends lost 2 bases at V and 4 bases at J; junction bases unmatched: 6. The V gene's germline CDR1 is SGHNT and CDR2 YYREEE (reference sequence). The CDR3 totals 15 residues. The CDR3 region is CASSLGDRAGTEAFF. CDR3 sequence (DNA): TGTGCCAGCAGCTTAGGGGACAGGGCAGGCACTGAAGCTTTCTTT.

This chain uses TRBV29-1 with TRBJ2-4; 11 bases align to TRBD1. Germline loops: CDR1 SQVTM, CDR2 ANQGSEA. Losses at the gene ends were 6 bases for V and 7 bases for J; bases not matched to a gene: 2. The CDR3 has 12 amino acids. The DNA for the CDR3 is TGCAGCGTCAGGACAGGGGGCAACATTCAGTACTTC. As protein: CSVRTGGNIQYF.

The rearrangement uses TRBV6-6 and TRBJ1-1; tentative D call: TRBD1 (5 bases). The germline V and J ends were trimmed by 6 bases and 5 bases, with 13 bases remaining between them. Germline loops: CDR1 MNHNY, CDR2 SVGAGI (reference sequence). This CDR3 is 13 amino acids long. Here the CDR3 DNA reads TGTGCCAGCAGAACCCGAGGGGAAACTGAAGCTTTCTTT. Its translation: CASRTRGETEAFF.

V usage is TRBV19 and J usage is TRBJ2-6; 9 nucleotides line up with TRBD1. The CDR3 loop spans 18 amino acids. CDR1 LNHDA and CDR2 SQIVND come from the germline V gene (reference sequence). V lost 0 bases, J lost 3 bases, and 6 bases stayed unmatched. CDR3: CASSIDLTGGSGANVLTF. CDR3 in DNA: TGTGCCAGTAGTATAGATCTGACAGGGGGAAGTGGGGCCAACGTCCTGACTTTC.

The chain joins TRBV30 to TRBJ1-5; TRBD1 matches 9 bases. V was clipped by 2 bases and J by 7 bases; unmatched bases: 6. Per the germline V gene, CDR1 is GTSNPN and CDR2 is SVGIG (reference sequence). The CDR3 has 14 residues. CDR3 sequence reads: CAWSLTGGRQPQHF. CDR3 in DNA: TGTGCCTGGAGTCTTACAGGGGGCAGGCAGCCCCAGCATTTT.

The chain carries TRBV7-9 and TRBJ2-7, with 8 bases fitting TRBD1. CDR3 length equals 16 residues. Losses at the gene ends were 5 bases for V and 3 bases for J; bases not matched to a gene: 12. Germline CDR1 and CDR2: SEHNR and FQNEAQ (reference sequence). This CDR3 reads CASSPFAAGGLYEQYF. CDR3 bases: TGTGCCAGCAGCCCATTCGCGGCAGGGGGCCTCTACGAGCAGTACTTC.

The chain links TRBV6-5 to TRBJ2-3; weak D call: TRBD1 (5 bases). This CDR3 has 14 residues. Germline CDR1 reads MNHEY; CDR2 reads SVGAGI. Trimming cost V 0 bases and J 2 bases, with 6 bases left between them. CDR3 sequence reads: CASSYSDTTDTQYF. CDR3 in DNA: TGTGCCAGCAGTTACTCGGACACCACAGATACGCAGTATTTT.

Here the CDR3 DNA reads TGTGCCAGCAGCTTGAAGGCAGGGGGGCTCAATGAGCAGTTCTTC. Its protein product is CASSLKAGGLNEQFF. The chain carries TRBV7-9 and TRBJ2-1; the D gene is possibly TRBD1 (7 bases). Germline V CDR1 and CDR2: SEHNR, FQNEAQ (reference sequence). The V end lost 3 bases, the J end lost 6 bases, and 15 bases lay between the germline ends. The length of the CDR3 is 15 residues.

The chain couples TRBV5-1 to TRBJ2-1; tentative D call: TRBD2 (5 bases). CDR3 length: 16 amino acids. Germline V gives CDR1 SGHRS, CDR2 YFSETQ. V lost 4 bases and J lost 5, with 19 bases in between. The CDR3 protein is CASSILRTGFHNEQFF. The CDR3 coding sequence is TGCGCCAGCAGCATCCTCAGGACGGGATTTCACAATGAGCAGTTCTTC.

The chain uses TRBV28 and TRBJ1-1; a possible D gene is TRBD1 (6 bases). CDR3 size: 13 residues. V gave up 9 bases and J gave up 2 bases, with 13 bases separating them. CDR1 is MDHEN and CDR2 is SYDVKM in the germline V gene. The CDR3 here is CASPDRFNTEAFF. CDR3 nucleotide sequence: TGTGCCAGTCCCGACAGGTTCAACACTGAAGCTTTCTTT.

This chain uses TRBV28 with TRBJ1-6; D perhaps matches TRBD1 (5 bases). This CDR3 has 12 amino acids. V shed 7 bases and J shed 15 bases, with 16 bases lying between them. CDR1 and CDR2 (germline): MDHEN, SYDVKM. The CDR3 spells CASNSGIQDLHF. The CDR3 DNA reads as TGTGCCAGCAACTCAGGGATTCAGGACCTCCACTTT.

This chain links TRBV7-3 with TRBJ2-7, with D maybe TRBD1 (6 bases). V lost 2 bases to trimming and J lost 7 bases, with 15 bases between them. CDR3 size: 14 residues. The germline V gene encodes CDR1 SGHTA and CDR2 FQGTGA. The CDR3 coding sequence is TGTGCCAGCAGCTTATATCAGGGGACGGGGGAGCAGTACTTC. This encodes CASSLYQGTGEQYF.

The genes are TRBV2 and TRBJ1-5; D not resolved. Germline CDR1 and CDR2: SNHLY and FYNNEI. Trimming cost V 6 bases and J 6 bases, with 6 bases left between them. The CDR3 spans 11 residues. The DNA for the CDR3 is TGTGCCAGCAGGAGCTCTCAGCCCCAGCATTTT. Translation gives CASRSSQPQHF.

The chain recombines TRBV2 with TRBJ2-2; D unresolved. The germline V gene has CDR1 SNHLY and CDR2 FYNNEI. The CDR3 runs to 14 residues. V gave up 4 bases and J gave up 1 base, with 7 bases separating them. The CDR3 sequence: CASSVIRNTGELFF. The DNA of the CDR3 is TGTGCCAGCAGTGTAATAAGGAACACCGGGGAGCTGTTTTTT.

CDR3 nucleotide sequence: TGTGCCAGTAGTATATCGGGACTAGCGGGAGGCCGCACCTACGAGCAGTACTTC. Its translation: CASSISGLAGGRTYEQYF. The chain has TRBV19 and TRBJ2-7; 15 bases agree with TRBD2. CDR1 LNHDA and CDR2 SQIVND come from the germline V gene (reference sequence). V lost 2 bases, J lost 2 bases, and 7 bases stayed unmatched. This CDR3 has 18 residues.